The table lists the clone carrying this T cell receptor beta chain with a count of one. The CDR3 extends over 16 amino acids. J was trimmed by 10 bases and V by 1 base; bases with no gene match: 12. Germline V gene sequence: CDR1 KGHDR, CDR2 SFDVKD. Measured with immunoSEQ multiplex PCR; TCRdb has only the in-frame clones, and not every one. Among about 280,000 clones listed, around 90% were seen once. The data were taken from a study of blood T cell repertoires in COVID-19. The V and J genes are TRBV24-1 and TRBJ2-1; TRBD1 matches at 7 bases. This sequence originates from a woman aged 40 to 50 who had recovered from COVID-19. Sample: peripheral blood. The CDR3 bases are TGTGCCACCAGTGATTTCACCGGGACAGCCTTCGCAGAGCAGTTCTTC. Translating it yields CATSDFTGTAFAEQFF.